Only one count was recorded for the clone carrying this TCR beta chain. Germline lookup yields CDR1 SGHRS and CDR2 YFSETQ. The CDR3 contains 14 residues. The V and J ends lost 2 bases and 8 bases respectively, with 14 bases between them. As originally analysed: Reference gene primer amplification in the assay estimated nucleated cell counts. The assay was immunoSEQ multiplex PCR, and TCRdb's table has in-frame clones only and misses some. V, J and clone size derive from that table, while D and trimming were established from the DNA sequence. The repertoire holds about 71,000 clones, with approximately 89% as singletons. The sample originates from a study of blood T cell repertoires in COVID-19. At the level of the study: Samples taken during acute and convalescent COVID-19 were collected in the United States, Italy and Spain. The cDNA or gDNA used as material had been derived from T cells, B-cell-depleted T cells, or PBMCs.

The sequencing input was peripheral blood. The chain links TRBV5-1 to TRBJ2-1, with D perhaps matching TRBD2 (5 bases). The TCR sequence derives from a man older than 75 with acute or convalescent COVID-19. CDR3: CASSFTRDFDEQFF. DNA for the CDR3: TGCGCCAGCAGCTTTACTAGGGATTTCGATGAGCAGTTCTTC.